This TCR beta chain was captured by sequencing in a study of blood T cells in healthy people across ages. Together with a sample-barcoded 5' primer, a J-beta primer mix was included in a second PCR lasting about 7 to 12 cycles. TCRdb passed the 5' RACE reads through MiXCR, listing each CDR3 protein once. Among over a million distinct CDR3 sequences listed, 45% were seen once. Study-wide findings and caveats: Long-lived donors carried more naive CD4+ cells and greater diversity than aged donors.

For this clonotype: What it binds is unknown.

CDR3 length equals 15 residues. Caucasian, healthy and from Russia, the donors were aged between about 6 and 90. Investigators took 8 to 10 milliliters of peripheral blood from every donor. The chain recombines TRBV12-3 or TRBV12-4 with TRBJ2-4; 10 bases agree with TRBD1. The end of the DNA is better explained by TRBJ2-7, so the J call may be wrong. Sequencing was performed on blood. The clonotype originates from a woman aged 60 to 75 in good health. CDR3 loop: CASTLVGTGVYEQYF. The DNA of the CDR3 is TGTGCCAGCACCCTGGTGGGGACAGGGGTGTACGAGCAGTACTTC.